One and the same sample provided the 15 T cell receptor beta chains below, sequenced in a study of identical twins. MiXCR was run by TCRdb on the 5' RACE reads, yielding one entry per CDR3 protein. Here the sample spans 240,000 or so distinct CDR3 sequences, roughly 12% being singletons. The same specimen was also included in a second study, on yellow fever vaccine responses in identical twins.

The sample was memory (CD45RO+) T cells sorted from blood. These receptors came from a woman aged 18-29 years in good health.

This clonotype was detected only a few times. This chain uses TRBV18 with TRBJ1-1; D gene unclear. The V and J ends lost 2 bases and 3 bases respectively, with 1 base between them. Germline V gene lookup returns CDR1 KGHSH and CDR2 LQKENI. This CDR3 region has 11 residues. CDR3 loop: CASSPDTEAFF. The CDR3 DNA sequence: TGTGCCAGCTCACCAGACACTGAAGCTTTCTTT.

This clonotype was seen more than once but under ten times. The chain couples TRBV7-9 to TRBJ2-3; possible D gene TRBD1, 6 bases. The CDR3 contains 13 residues. V lost 5 bases, J lost 4 bases, and 10 bases lay in between. Germline assignment: CDR1 SEHNR and CDR2 FQNEAQ (reference sequence). The CDR3 sequence: CASSKQGPDTQYF. The CDR3 DNA sequence: TGTGCCAGCAGCAAACAGGGTCCAGATACGCAGTATTTT.

In this sample, this clonotype turned up a few times. The chain employs TRBV4-3 and TRBJ2-7; no clear D gene. Germline V gene lookup returns CDR1 LGHNA and CDR2 YSLEER. Trimming took 3 bases from V and 4 from J, leaving 13 bases between them. The CDR3 loop spans 14 amino acids. The CDR3 region is CASSHGVLGYEQYF. The CDR3 nucleotides are TGCGCCAGCAGCCACGGAGTTTTGGGGTACGAGCAGTACTTC.

The J gene is TRBJ2-1, the V gene TRBV14; TRBD2 matches at 12 bases. The CDR3 totals 18 residues. The V segment lost 4 bases and the J segment 5 bases; nucleotides outside the gene matches: 12. The germline V gene encodes CDR1 SGHDN and CDR2 FVKESK. CDR3 protein: CASSLTKTSGSRHNEQFF. CDR3 bases: TGTGCCAGCAGCCTTACGAAGACTAGCGGGAGTCGTCACAATGAGCAGTTCTTC.

V gene TRBV7-8 combines with J gene TRBJ2-7, with D perhaps TRBD1 (5 bases). The V end lost 0 bases, the J end lost 3 bases, and 18 bases lay between the germline ends. The CDR3 covers 17 residues. From germline, CDR1 is SGHVS and CDR2 FQNEAQ. The CDR3 reads CASSLALVGEVRYEQYF. CDR3 DNA: TGTGCCAGCAGCTTAGCGCTGGTAGGGGAAGTGCGCTACGAGCAGTACTTC.

This clonotype was observed a handful of times. V is TRBV11-1 and J is TRBJ2-1; 10 positions agree with TRBD2. Trimming at V came to 2 bases and at J to 8 bases, leaving 3 bases not matched to a gene. CDR3 length: 14 amino acids. Germline CDR1 SGHAT, CDR2 FQDESV (reference sequence). The CDR3, as DNA: TGTGCCAGCAGCTTATCACTAGCGGGACATGAGCAGTTCTTC. This sequence encodes CASSLSLAGHEQFF.

This clonotype came up many times. The chain couples TRBV7-6 to TRBJ1-1, with unresolved D. V was pared by 5 bases and J by 3 bases, with 13 bases between. CDR3 size: 14 residues. Germline V CDR1 and CDR2: SGHVS, FNYEAQ. CDR3 loop: CASSQDGKDTEAFF. CDR3 DNA: TGTGCCAGCAGCCAAGACGGGAAGGACACTGAAGCTTTCTTT.

The chain has TRBV20-1 and TRBJ1-6; no firm D call. The CDR3 has 16 amino acids. Trimming removed 0 bases at V and 7 bases at J, with 16 bases between. Germline CDR1 DFQATT, CDR2 SNEGSKA (reference sequence). In nucleotides, the CDR3 is TGCAGTGCTAGAGATCTCGCCGGCAGAACCAATTCACCCCTCCACTTT. It translates to CSARDLAGRTNSPLHF.

This clonotype was observed many times. The chain employs TRBV7-3 and TRBJ2-7; 8 nucleotides agree with TRBD1. V shed 3 bases and J 4 bases; nucleotides not matched to a gene: 5. The germline gives CDR1 SGHTA, CDR2 FQGTGA. CDR3 length: 14 amino acids. The CDR3, as DNA: TGTGCCAGCAGCTTCGGACAGGGAAGTTACGAGCAGTACTTC. As protein: CASSFGQGSYEQYF. Using reference TRBV7-3 and TRBJ2-7 for the parts outside the CDR3, the full variable domain is GAGVSQTPSNKVTEKGKYVELRCDPISGHTALYWYRQSLGQGPEFLIYFQGTGAADDSGLPNDRFFAVRPEGSVSTLKIQRTERGDSAVYLCASSFGQGSYEQYFGPGTRLTVT.

There are a few counts of this clonotype. The chain combines TRBV6-5 with TRBJ2-7, with 9 bases identical to TRBD2. Germline trimming cut 2 bases from V and 2 bases from J; bases unmatched to any gene: 7. Germline-derived CDR1 and CDR2 are MNHEY and SVGAGI. This CDR3 comprises 16 residues. For the CDR3, the DNA is TGTGCCAGCAGTTACGCGCTAGCGGGAAGACCCTACGAGCAGTACTTC. Translating gives CASSYALAGRPYEQYF.

This clonotype was observed many times. The chain combines TRBV18 with TRBJ2-1; D might be TRBD1 (6 bases). CDR1 and CDR2 from the germline V gene are KGHSH and LQKENI. V shed 2 bases and J shed 5 bases, with 10 bases lying between them. The CDR3 length is 14 residues. The CDR3 here is CASSPDRKNNEQFF. CDR3 DNA: TGTGCCAGCTCACCAGACAGGAAAAACAATGAGCAGTTCTTC.

This clonotype was counted ten times or more. The rearrangement uses TRBV6-4 and TRBJ2-3; 10 positions agree with TRBD2. Germline V gene lookup returns CDR1 MRHNA and CDR2 SNTAGT. J gave up 2 bases and V 5 bases, and 1 base lay outside the gene matches. The CDR3 runs to 14 residues. DNA for the CDR3: TGTGCCAGCAGTAGCGGGGGGGCCACAGATACGCAGTATTTT. It translates to CASSSGGATDTQYF.

This sequence joins TRBV2 and TRBJ2-3; D call uncertain. The CDR3 has 12 residues. Germline V lookup: CDR1 SNHLY, CDR2 FYNNEI. Trimming removed 6 bases at V and 4 bases at J, with 8 bases between. Written as DNA, the CDR3 is TGTGCCAGCAGGGGCCTCGCAGATACGCAGTATTTT. Translating it yields CASRGLADTQYF.

This clonotype has more than one count but fewer than ten. V is TRBV12-3 or TRBV12-4 and J is TRBJ1-3; the D is unclear. This CDR3 spans 12 amino acids. The V end was cut by 6 bases, the J end by 3 bases, with 6 bases between. The CDR3 bases are TGTGCCAGCAGGGAATTTGGAAACACCATATATTTT. Translation: CASREFGNTIYF.

The rearrangement uses TRBV6-5 and TRBJ2-5; D remains unclear. The CDR3 totals 12 residues. Trimming shortened V by 7 bases and J by 7 bases, and 13 bases separated the two germline ends. Germline-derived CDR1 and CDR2 are MNHEY and SVGAGI. CDR3 nucleotides: TGTGCCAGCAAAACCCCCTCTGGGACCCAGTACTTC. It yields the protein CASKTPSGTQYF.